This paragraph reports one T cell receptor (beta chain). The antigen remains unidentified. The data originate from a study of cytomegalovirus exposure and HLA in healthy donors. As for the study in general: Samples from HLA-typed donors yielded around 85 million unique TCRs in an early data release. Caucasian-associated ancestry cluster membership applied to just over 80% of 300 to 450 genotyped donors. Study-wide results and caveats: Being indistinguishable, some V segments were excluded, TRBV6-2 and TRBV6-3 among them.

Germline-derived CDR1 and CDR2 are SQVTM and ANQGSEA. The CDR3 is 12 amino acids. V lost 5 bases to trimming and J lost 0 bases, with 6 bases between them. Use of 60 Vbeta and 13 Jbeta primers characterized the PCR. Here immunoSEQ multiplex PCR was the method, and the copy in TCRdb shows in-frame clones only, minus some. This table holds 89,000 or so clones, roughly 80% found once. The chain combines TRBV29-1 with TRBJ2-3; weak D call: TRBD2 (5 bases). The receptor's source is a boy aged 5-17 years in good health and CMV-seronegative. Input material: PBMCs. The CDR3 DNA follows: TGCAGCGTTAGCGGAAGCACAGATACGCAGTATTTT. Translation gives CSVSGSTDTQYF.